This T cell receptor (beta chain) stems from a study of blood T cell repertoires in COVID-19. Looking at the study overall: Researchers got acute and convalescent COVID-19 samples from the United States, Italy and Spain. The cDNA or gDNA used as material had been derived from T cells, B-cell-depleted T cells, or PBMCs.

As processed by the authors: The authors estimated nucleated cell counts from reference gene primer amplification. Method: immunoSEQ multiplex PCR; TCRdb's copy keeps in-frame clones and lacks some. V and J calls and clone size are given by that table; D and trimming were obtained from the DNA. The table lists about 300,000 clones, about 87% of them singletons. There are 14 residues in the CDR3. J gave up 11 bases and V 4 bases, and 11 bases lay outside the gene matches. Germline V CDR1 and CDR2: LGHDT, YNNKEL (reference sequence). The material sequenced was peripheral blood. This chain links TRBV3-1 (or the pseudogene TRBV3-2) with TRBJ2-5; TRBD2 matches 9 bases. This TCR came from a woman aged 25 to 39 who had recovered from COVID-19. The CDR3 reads CASSPAGSGGSQYF. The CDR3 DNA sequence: TGTGCCAGCAGCCCTGCGGGTAGCGGGGGATCACAGTACTTC.